The 31 T cell receptor beta chains reported below all come from one sample, sequenced in a study of cytomegalovirus exposure and HLA in healthy donors. PCR primers comprised 60 Vbeta and 13 Jbeta primers. Clones were sequenced by immunoSEQ multiplex PCR, and TCRdb holds only the in-frame ones, with some missing. Here the sample spans fewer than 250,000 clones, over 80% being singletons. Sequencing was carried out using PBMCs. These receptors were taken from a man aged 25 to 40 in good health and CMV-seronegative.

There are a few counts of this clone. V usage is TRBV28 and J usage is TRBJ1-5; 12 bases are shared with TRBD1. Germline V gives CDR1 MDHEN, CDR2 SYDVKM. The CDR3 runs 18 residues. The junction had 15 bases not matched to a gene; V was cut back by 7 bases and J by 5 bases. CDR3 bases: TGTGCCAGCACCCCGAAGGGGACAGGGGGCTATGGGGATCAGCCCCAGCATTTT. This sequence encodes CASTPKGTGGYGDQPQHF.

In this sample, this clone turned up a few times. The rearrangement joins TRBV7-2 to TRBJ1-1; a weak D match, TRBD1 (6 bases). The CDR3 is 15 residues long. The V and J ends lost 5 bases and 6 bases respectively, with 19 bases between them. In germline, CDR1 is SGHTA, CDR2 FQGNSA. As DNA, the CDR3 is TGTGCCAGCAGCCTCGAGAACAGGGTTAGGCCTGAAGCTTTCTTT. Translating it yields CASSLENRVRPEAFF.

The chain joins TRBV28 to TRBJ2-7; D perhaps matches TRBD1 (5 bases). CDR3 length: 15 amino acids. The V end lost 3 bases, the J end lost 0 bases, and 12 bases lay between the germline ends. Germline V CDR1 and CDR2: MDHEN, SYDVKM. The CDR3 DNA is TGTGCCAGCAGTTTGACGACAGCCGCCTCCTACGAGCAGTACTTC. It is translated as CASSLTTAASYEQYF.

The chain has TRBV6-5 and TRBJ1-1; no definite D call. Looked up from germline, CDR1 is MNHEY and CDR2 is SVGAGI. Trimming took off 8 bases at V and 1 base at J, with 8 bases between the two ends. The CDR3 length is 12 residues. CDR3 residues: CASASGNTEAFF. In DNA, the CDR3 is TGTGCCAGCGCCTCGGGGAACACTGAAGCTTTCTTT.

CDR3 nucleotides: TGTGCCAGCAGCACCTACAGGGGTGAAGACTATGGCTACACCTTC. It encodes CASSTYRGEDYGYTF. The chain joins TRBV7-2 to TRBJ1-2, with 7 bases aligning to TRBD1. Germline V gives CDR1 SGHTA, CDR2 FQGNSA. This CDR3 is 15 amino acids long. Trimming at V came to 5 bases and at J to 3 bases, leaving 9 bases not matched to a gene.

This clone has a handful of counts. The chain carries TRBV28 and TRBJ2-7, with 9 positions matching TRBD2. The CDR3 contains 16 residues. With V trimmed by 6 bases and J by 4 bases, 13 bases remained unmatched. Germline CDR1 MDHEN, CDR2 SYDVKM. The CDR3, as DNA: TGTGCCAGCAGCCTCTTACTGGGCGGGAGGGAATACGAGCAGTACTTC. Amino acid sequence: CASSLLLGGREYEQYF.

The rearrangement joins TRBV28 to TRBJ2-1; 7 bases align to TRBD1. Unmatched junction bases numbered 12, after V lost 6 bases and J lost 4 bases. The germline CDR1 and CDR2 sequences are MDHEN and SYDVKM. This CDR3 has 16 residues. CDR3 sequence reads: CASSLGEGAFYNEQFF. In nucleotides, the CDR3 is TGTGCCAGCAGCCTGGGTGAGGGGGCTTTTTACAATGAGCAGTTCTTC.

Details on this clone: One end of the junction is discordant with germline, which a read error may explain. This sequence joins TRBV7-7 and TRBJ2-2, with 9 bases aligning to TRBD2. This CDR3 has 16 residues. Per germline, CDR1 SSHAT and CDR2 FNYEAQ (reference sequence). Written as DNA, the CDR3 is TGTGCTAGCAGCATCCTGGCGGGGGGGCCCACCGGGGAGCTGTTTTTT. Its protein is CASSILAGGPTGELFF.

The chain carries TRBV28 and TRBJ1-1, with TRBD1 identical over 9 bases. Trimming cost V 3 bases and J 0 bases; bases outside gene matches: 8. The CDR3 is 17 amino acids. CDR1 is MDHEN and CDR2 is SYDVKM in the germline V gene. CDR3 region: CASSFPGQGFMNTEAFF. For the CDR3, the DNA is TGTGCCAGCAGTTTTCCGGGACAGGGCTTTATGAACACTGAAGCTTTCTTT.

The chain joins TRBV25-1 to TRBJ2-5; tentative D call: TRBD1 (6 bases). Germline loops: CDR1 MGHDK, CDR2 SYGVNS. The CDR3 has 13 residues. Trimming left V 3 bases short and J 4 bases short, with 9 bases between. The CDR3 DNA reads TGTGCCAGCAGTGACCAGGGGAGAGAGACCCAGTACTTC. It translates to CASSDQGRETQYF.

The V call is TRBV5-6, the J call TRBJ2-3, with D possibly being TRBD1 (6 bases). V was clipped by 0 bases and J by 3 bases, with 11 bases between them. The CDR3 has 15 residues. Germline-derived CDR1 and CDR2 are SGHDT and YYEEEE. The CDR3 DNA is TGTGCCAGCAGCTTGGACAGGGTGGGGACAGATACGCAGTATTTT. This codes for CASSLDRVGTDTQYF. Supplemented by reference TRBV5-6 and TRBJ2-3, the full variable domain reads DAGVTQSPTHLIKTRGQQVTLRCSPKSGHDTVSWYQQALGQGPQFIFQYYEEEERQRGNFPDRFSGHQFPNYSSELNVNALLLGDSALYLCASSLDRVGTDTQYFGPGTRLTVL.

The chain recombines TRBV7-9 with TRBJ1-4; no reliable D call. This CDR3 has 14 amino acids. Germline V gene sequence: CDR1 SEHNR, CDR2 FQNEAQ (reference sequence). The V and J ends lost 6 bases and 0 bases respectively, with 8 bases between them. DNA of the CDR3: TGTGCCAGCAGTCTATTTGCAACTAATGAAAAACTGTTTTTT. Its translation: CASSLFATNEKLFF.

This clone showed up just a few times. This chain connects TRBV11-2 to TRBJ2-5, with D possibly TRBD2 on 5 matching bases. Judging by the DNA end, TRBJ2-7 fits better; the J call may be wrong. CDR3 length equals 14 residues. Germline V CDR1 and CDR2: SGHAT, FQNNGV. The CDR3: CASQTDFGSYEQYF. The CDR3 DNA reads as TGTGCCAGCCAGACGGACTTCGGCTCCTACGAGCAGTACTTC.

The J gene is TRBJ1-2, the V gene TRBV6-1, with D unresolved. The germline V gene encodes CDR1 MNHNS and CDR2 SASEGT. V was trimmed by 5 bases and J by 7 bases, leaving 20 bases between them. The CDR3 has 15 residues. The DNA of the CDR3 is TGTGCCAGCAGTACCCAATTAGAGGTCCTGGGTGGCTACACCTTC. This gives the protein CASSTQLEVLGGYTF.

The rearrangement links TRBV2 to TRBJ1-5; TRBD1 matches 9 bases. The germline V gene has CDR1 SNHLY and CDR2 FYNNEI. This CDR3 has 14 residues. V lost 4 bases to trimming and J lost 6 bases; unmatched junction nucleotides: 4. The CDR3 DNA reads as TGTGCCAGCAGTGCCGGGACAGGGTCTCAGCCCCAGCATTTT. Translating gives CASSAGTGSQPQHF. The complete variable domain, with remaining parts taken from reference TRBV2 and TRBJ1-5, reads EPEVTQTPSHQVTQMGQEVILRCVPISNHLYFYWYRQILGQKVEFLVSFYNNEISEKSEIFDDQFSVERPDGSNFTLKIRSTKLEDSAMYFCASSAGTGSQPQHFGDGTRLSIL.

The chain has TRBV25-1 and TRBJ2-1, with 8 bases lining up with TRBD1. The V gene's germline CDR1 is MGHDK and CDR2 SYGVNS. With 0 bases clipped from V and 7 bases from J, the junction kept 11 bases outside the gene matches. The CDR3 has 17 residues. CDR3 in DNA: TGTGCCAGCAGTGAATATAGCCTCCAGGGGGCGAGGAATGAGCAGTTCTTC. It codes for CASSEYSLQGARNEQFF.

This chain connects TRBV6-6 to TRBJ2-7, with D perhaps TRBD1 (7 bases). V lost 2 bases and J lost 4, with 18 bases in between. CDR1 is MNHNY, CDR2 SVGAGI, per germline (reference sequence). The CDR3 totals 16 residues. The CDR3 nucleotides are TGTGCCAGCAGTTACACGGGGGACAGCGAACGGTACGAGCAGTACTTC. Translating it yields CASSYTGDSERYEQYF.

The rearrangement links TRBV7-9 to TRBJ1-5; 9 nucleotides agree with TRBD1. CDR1 and CDR2 (germline): SEHNR, FQNEAQ (reference sequence). The CDR3 is 12 residues long. The junction had 3 bases not matched to a gene; V was cut back by 1 base and J by 14 bases. The CDR3 protein is CASSLDGDREHF. DNA for the CDR3: TGTGCCAGCAGCTTAGATGGGGACAGGGAGCATTTT.

The sample holds a few counts of this clone. This chain connects TRBV6-4 to TRBJ2-5; D is unclear. The CDR3 has 13 amino acids. CDR1 is MRHNA and CDR2 is SNTAGT in the germline V gene. The germline V and J ends were trimmed by 0 bases and 2 bases, with 4 bases remaining between them. The DNA of the CDR3 is TGTGCCAGCAGTGACTCGTCACAAGAGACCCAGTACTTC. Translating gives CASSDSSQETQYF.

The chain employs TRBV5-4 and TRBJ2-5; 11 bases agree with TRBD2. The end of the DNA aligns better with TRBJ2-7, so the J call may be wrong. Germline CDR1 is SGHNT and CDR2 is YYREEE (reference sequence). There are 16 residues in the CDR3. The CDR3 nucleotides read TGTGCCAGCAGCTTGGGGTCTAGCGGGGGGTACTACGAGCAGTACTTC. Its translation: CASSLGSSGGYYEQYF.

The genes are TRBV15 and TRBJ2-1; TRBD2 matches 8 bases. CDR3 length: 16 residues. Per germline, CDR1 LNHNV and CDR2 YYDKDF (reference sequence). The V and J ends lost 0 bases and 8 bases, in that order; junction bases with no gene match: 9. The CDR3 spells CATSREGTRVWDEQFF. The CDR3 DNA follows: TGTGCCACCAGCAGAGAGGGGACTAGAGTATGGGATGAGCAGTTCTTC.

V and J are TRBV28 and TRBJ1-2, with unresolved D. With 10 bases removed from V and 0 bases from J, the gap between germline ends came to 15 bases. Per germline, CDR1 MDHEN and CDR2 SYDVKM. There are 14 residues in the CDR3. The chain's CDR3 is CATKYRETNYGYTF. The DNA for the CDR3 is TGTGCCACCAAATATCGGGAAACTAACTATGGCTACACCTTC.

This clone was picked up a small number of times. This chain joins TRBV6-5 and TRBJ2-7, with 7 bases fitting TRBD1. Per germline, CDR1 MNHEY and CDR2 SVGAGI. This CDR3 spans 14 amino acids. V lost 0 bases to trimming and J lost 3 bases; unmatched junction nucleotides: 2. CDR3 residues: CASSYSTGFYEQYF. CDR3 nucleotide sequence: TGTGCCAGCAGTTACTCGACAGGGTTCTACGAGCAGTACTTC.

The V gene is TRBV11-3, the J gene TRBJ2-3; D perhaps matches TRBD2 (5 bases). Germline V gene lookup returns CDR1 SGHNT and CDR2 YENEEA. This CDR3 has 13 residues. V lost 8 bases and J lost 1, with 10 bases in between. The CDR3 DNA sequence: TGTGCCAGCCGACCGCGGGGCACAGATACGCAGTATTTT. This encodes CASRPRGTDTQYF.

This chain joins TRBV6-5 and TRBJ2-5, with 10 positions matching TRBD2. Looked up from germline, CDR1 is MNHEY and CDR2 is SVGAGI. The V and J ends lost 5 bases and 6 bases, in that order; junction bases with no gene match: 9. This CDR3 has 15 amino acids. DNA for the CDR3: TGTGCCAGCAGTCCCCTAGCGGGAGATACGAAGACCCAGTACTTC. This translates into CASSPLAGDTKTQYF.

This clone was counted a single time. The chain is built from TRBV29-1 and TRBJ1-2, with 7 positions matching TRBD1. Germline loops: CDR1 SQVTM, CDR2 ANQGSEA. J lost 3 bases, V lost 4 bases, and 14 bases had no gene match. This CDR3 contains 16 residues. The CDR3 sequence: CSVARIRQGLDYGYTF. DNA for the CDR3: TGCAGCGTTGCACGCATTCGACAGGGCTTGGACTATGGCTACACCTTC.

The gene calls are TRBV5-5 and TRBJ2-6, with 9 bases matching TRBD1. V was pared by 0 bases and J by 1 base, with 8 bases of the junction left unmatched. The CDR3 sequence is 19 residues long. CDR1 is SGHKS and CDR2 is YYEKEE in the germline V gene (reference sequence). Here the CDR3 DNA reads TGTGCCAGCAGCTTGGCCGGGACAGGGTCGATATCTGGGGCCAACGTCCTGACTTTC. Its translation: CASSLAGTGSISGANVLTF.

V is TRBV4-1 and J is TRBJ2-5; 9 bases are shared with TRBD2. With 4 bases clipped from V and 3 bases from J, the junction kept 3 bases outside the gene matches. The CDR3 spans 14 residues. CDR1 is MGHRA, CDR2 YSYEKL, per germline. The CDR3 coding sequence is TGCGCCAGCAGCCCAATAGCGGGGGAAGAGACCCAGTACTTC. It yields the protein CASSPIAGEETQYF.

The chain is built from TRBV27 and TRBJ2-7, with D tentatively TRBD1 (6 bases). This CDR3 comprises 11 residues. V was cut by 6 bases and J by 6 bases, with 9 bases left in between. The germline gives CDR1 MNHEY, CDR2 SMNVEV (reference sequence). The CDR3 nucleotides are TGTGCCAGCAGCCTAGGGGGCGAGCAGTACTTC. It codes for CASSLGGEQYF.

The V call is TRBV7-2, the J call TRBJ1-6; 7 bases agree with TRBD1. The V and J ends lost 0 bases and 9 bases, in that order; junction bases with no gene match: 8. From germline, CDR1 is SGHTA and CDR2 FQGNSA. This CDR3 has 16 amino acids. In nucleotides, the CDR3 is TGTGCCAGCAGCTTAGCGATTACAGGGGTTCGTTCACCCCTCCACTTT. It is translated as CASSLAITGVRSPLHF.

The CDR3 DNA sequence: TGTGCCAGCAGTGTTGAGGGATCCCGCTACGAGCAGTACTTC. Protein: CASSVEGSRYEQYF. This chain uses TRBV25-1 with TRBJ2-7; maybe TRBD2 (5 bases). The germline V gene has CDR1 MGHDK and CDR2 SYGVNS. V gave up 4 bases and J gave up 3 bases, with 13 bases separating them. The length of the CDR3 is 14 residues.